This T cell receptor beta chain was observed in a study of chemoradiotherapy in HPV16-positive cancers. Study information: Functional T-cell assays on a couple of HPV16-positive patients' cells defined candidate HPV-specific clones and common TCR motifs. Study conclusions and caveats: Candidate HPV-specific clones and E7-related TCR motifs grew in tumor during treatment. The functional HPV-specific definition rests on just two HPV16-positive patients. In HPV16-positive patients, HPV-responsive T-cell expansion tracked better recurrence-free survival.

CDR3 length: 13 residues. The ends lost 7 bases at V and 3 bases at J; junction bases unmatched: 6. In germline, CDR1 is MDHEN, CDR2 SYDVKM. Produced via immunoSEQ multiplex PCR; TCRdb's table is partial and in-frame only. The sample has about 8,000 clones; around 78% are singletons. This clone has a handful of counts. The antigen is unknown. This TCR was recovered from a human donor with HPV-associated anogenital cancer. The rearrangement links TRBV28 to TRBJ2-7; 7 bases fit TRBD2. Collection took place from a patient who underwent chemoradiotherapy. The CDR3 DNA reads as TGTGCCAGCACCAAGACTAGCAGCTACGAGCAGTACTTC. This sequence encodes CASTKTSSYEQYF.